This section outlines one TCR beta chain sequence together with its context. The sample belongs to a study of cytomegalovirus exposure and HLA in healthy donors. Primers included in the PCR were 60 Vbeta and 13 Jbeta primers. Using immunoSEQ multiplex PCR, the repertoire was profiled, and TCRdb retains in-frame clones only, with some absent. The sample yields about 120,000 clones, over 65% seen once. The V and J ends lost 3 bases and 1 base respectively, with 12 bases between them. This CDR3 region has 15 residues. Germline V gene sequence: CDR1 LNHDA, CDR2 SQIVND (reference sequence). The sequence was obtained from a middle-aged woman in good health and CMV-seropositive. The sequencing sample was made of PBMCs. V gene TRBV19 combines with J gene TRBJ1-1; a possible D gene is TRBD1 (5 bases). The CDR3 DNA sequence: TGTGCCAGTAGTATCGGCGGGGCTTCGAACACTGAAGCTTTCTTT. Translated: CASSIGGASNTEAFF.